Described below is a single T cell receptor beta chain sequence and its context. The data derive from a study of control samples from healthy donors and cancer patients. Assay: immunoSEQ multiplex PCR; the TCRdb copy retains only in-frame clones and omits some. The repertoire holds tens of thousands of clones, approximately 91% seen once, with roughly 12% in the top ten. V was shortened by 5 bases and J by 3 bases, with 7 bases between the two germline ends. The CDR3 covers 12 residues. The specimen was PBMCs. The chain links TRBV12-3 or TRBV12-4 to TRBJ1-1, with D perhaps matching TRBD1 (5 bases). The receptor's source is a man aged 50 to 60 with lung cancer. The CDR3 DNA is TGTGCCAGCAGTCCGGGGGACACTGAAGCTTTCTTT. Protein: CASSPGDTEAFF.